Presented here are 30 T cell receptor beta chains from one specimen sequenced in a study of T-cell memory formation after mild COVID-19. TCRdb processed the 5' RACE reads anew with MiXCR; each CDR3 protein has one entry. The sample yields roughly 48,000 distinct CDR3 sequences, less than 35% seen once. The sample comprised PBMCs or a T cell subset sorted from them (not recorded which). The receptors were sampled from a man in his late teens or twenties who had mild COVID-19 (a few samples of this study predate the infection). Cell type and time point are not known.

The V gene is TRBV4-1, the J gene TRBJ1-3; D gene ambiguous. V lost 0 bases and J lost 2, with 11 bases in between. The CDR3 consists of 16 residues. CDR1 and CDR2 (germline): MGHRA, YSYEKL. In DNA form, the CDR3 reads TGCGCCAGCAGCCAAGAAAGGGCCGGGGCTGGAAACACCATATATTTT. Protein product: CASSQERAGAGNTIYF.

This clonotype has more than one count but fewer than ten. The V and J genes are TRBV7-2 and TRBJ2-7; a possible D gene is TRBD2 (5 bases). Between the trimmed V and J ends, which lost 1 base and 3 bases, there was a span of 13 bases. CDR3 length: 15 residues. The germline CDR1 and CDR2 sequences are SGHTA and FQGNSA. The CDR3 loop is CASSLGAGTYYEQYF. The CDR3, as DNA: TGTGCCAGCAGCTTAGGGGCGGGCACCTACTACGAGCAGTACTTC.

The chain carries TRBV6-2 or TRBV6-3 and TRBJ2-4, with 8 bases lining up with TRBD2. The CDR3 length is 18 residues. J gave up 3 bases and V 2 bases, and 12 bases lay outside the gene matches. CDR1 and CDR2 from the germline V gene are MNHEY and SVGEGT. CDR3 sequence reads: CASSYIDSGTRFKNIQYF. The CDR3, as DNA: TGTGCCAGCAGTTACATTGACTCCGGGACTAGATTCAAAAACATTCAGTACTTC.

This clonotype was observed a handful of times. V usage is TRBV19 and J usage is TRBJ1-1; D is unresolved. Germline CDR1 is LNHDA and CDR2 is SQIVND (reference sequence). V was shortened by 5 bases and J by 6 bases, with 7 bases between the two germline ends. The CDR3 loop spans 11 amino acids. CDR3 DNA: TGTGCCAGTAGTGGGTCAGCTGAAGCTTTCTTT. Translation: CASSGSAEAFF.

The V call is TRBV7-9, the J call TRBJ2-1; D perhaps matches TRBD2 (5 bases). The CDR3 runs to 14 residues. Trimming left V 7 bases short and J 7 bases short, with 17 bases between. Germline loops: CDR1 SEHNR, CDR2 FQNEAQ (reference sequence). CDR3 sequence: CASTAGRVENEQFF. The CDR3 DNA sequence: TGTGCCAGCACCGCGGGTCGGGTGGAAAATGAGCAGTTCTTC.

This clonotype has a single count. This chain links TRBV20-1 with TRBJ2-5, with D possibly matching TRBD2 (7 bases). This CDR3 is 16 amino acids long. CDR1 DFQATT and CDR2 SNEGSKA come from the germline V gene (reference sequence). V was trimmed by 1 base and J by 0 bases, leaving 15 bases between them. The CDR3 coding sequence is TGCAGTGCTAGAGCCTGGGGGGGCCTGTACCAAGAGACCCAGTACTTC. Amino acids: CSARAWGGLYQETQYF.

This chain links TRBV4-1 with TRBJ1-1; 8 bases align to TRBD1. From germline, CDR1 is MGHRA and CDR2 YSYEKL. The CDR3 runs to 12 residues. V lost 9 bases to trimming and J lost 2 bases; unmatched junction nucleotides: 2. The CDR3 bases are TGCGCCAGTGGACAGGGAAACACTGAAGCTTTCTTT. Translating gives CASGQGNTEAFF.

This clonotype has only a few counts. This sequence joins TRBV12-3 or TRBV12-4 and TRBJ1-2, with unresolved D. This CDR3 is built from 10 residues. V lost 8 bases to trimming and J lost 8 bases, with 9 bases between them. CDR3 DNA sequence: TGTGCCAGCTCCCTGGGGGGCTACACCTTC. Residues: CASSLGGYTF.

This clonotype was observed at least ten times. This chain joins TRBV7-2 and TRBJ2-2; D gene ambiguous. Germline lookup yields CDR1 SGHTA and CDR2 FQGNSA. Trimming took off 3 bases at V and 6 bases at J, with 17 bases between the two ends. This CDR3 contains 16 residues. The CDR3 spells CASSFLFPGSAGELFF. CDR3 coding DNA: TGTGCCAGCAGCTTTTTGTTCCCAGGTTCGGCCGGGGAGCTGTTTTTT.

This clonotype has just a few counts. The gene calls are TRBV7-2 and TRBJ2-7, with D possibly matching TRBD1 (6 bases). Germline lookup yields CDR1 SGHTA and CDR2 FQGNSA. Trimming removed 4 bases from V and 5 bases from J, with 18 bases in between. The CDR3 runs 15 residues. CDR3 DNA: TGTGCCAGCAGCTCCCGCTCACAGGGTTCCCACGAGCAGTACTTC. This sequence encodes CASSSRSQGSHEQYF.

This rearrangement joins TRBV11-2 to TRBJ2-5; D tentatively reads TRBD1 or TRBD2 (5 bases each). The germline V gene encodes CDR1 SGHAT and CDR2 FQNNGV. Trimming took 10 bases from V and 2 from J, leaving 14 bases between them. The CDR3 loop spans 13 amino acids. CDR3 coding DNA: TGTGCCACCGCCGGGGCAACACAAGAGACCCAGTACTTC. Amino acids: CATAGATQETQYF.

The V and J genes are TRBV3-1 and TRBJ1-4; no firm D call. The CDR3 totals 15 residues. In germline, CDR1 is LGHDT, CDR2 YNNKEL (reference sequence). V lost 0 bases, J lost 7 bases, and 12 bases lay in between. The CDR3 region is CASSQDSQDTEKLFF. Written as DNA, the CDR3 is TGTGCCAGCAGCCAAGATTCGCAGGATACTGAAAAACTGTTTTTT.

The chain recombines TRBV6-5 with TRBJ2-5, with a weak D call TRBD1 (6 bases). Trimming pared 6 bases from V and 5 bases from J, leaving 13 bases between. This CDR3 spans 13 amino acids. CDR1 MNHEY and CDR2 SVGAGI come from the germline V gene. The CDR3 region has the DNA TGTGCCAGCAGAAAGGACAGAGCCGAGACCCAGTACTTC. The encoded protein is CASRKDRAETQYF.

The J gene is TRBJ1-6, the V gene TRBV7-2; TRBD1 might be the D (6 bases). The V end was cut by 4 bases, the J end by 9 bases, with 16 bases between. CDR1 and CDR2 from the germline V gene are SGHTA and FQGNSA. The CDR3 has 15 residues. The DNA of the CDR3 is TGTGCCAGCAGCTCCTCAGGGGAGTACGGTTCACCCCTCCACTTT. Its translation is CASSSSGEYGSPLHF.

This chain uses TRBV27 with TRBJ2-7; D is unclear. Trimming took 2 bases from V and 0 from J, leaving 11 bases between them. Per germline, CDR1 MNHEY and CDR2 SMNVEV (reference sequence). The CDR3 has 15 residues. The CDR3 bases are TGTGCCAGCAGTTTACTCACCGCTAGCTCCTACGAGCAGTACTTC. This encodes CASSLLTASSYEQYF.

This clonotype has a handful of counts. The chain uses TRBV4-3 and TRBJ2-1; a weak D match, TRBD1 (5 bases). Between the trimmed V and J ends, which lost 4 bases and 7 bases, there was a span of 11 bases. From germline, CDR1 is LGHNA and CDR2 YSLEER. The CDR3 contains 13 residues. The CDR3 protein is CASSLGPENEQFF. The CDR3 DNA sequence: TGCGCCAGCAGCCTGGGGCCGGAGAATGAGCAGTTCTTC.

This chain uses TRBV3-1 with TRBJ2-1, with D uncertain. The ends were cut back, 7 bases at V and 0 bases at J, with 13 bases in the middle. CDR1 and CDR2 from the germline V gene are LGHDT and YNNKEL (reference sequence). The CDR3 covers 15 residues. DNA of the CDR3: TGTGCCAGCACCATAGGGCGCAGCTCCTACAATGAGCAGTTCTTC. Translated: CASTIGRSSYNEQFF.

This clonotype was seen only a few times. The chain combines TRBV12-3 or TRBV12-4 with TRBJ2-7; D might be TRBD1 (6 bases). V gave up 6 bases and J gave up 2 bases, with 14 bases separating them. The CDR3 consists of 14 residues. In DNA form, the CDR3 reads TGTGCCAGCAGCCCCACAGGGAACGCCTACGAGCAGTACTTC. Translated: CASSPTGNAYEQYF.

This rearrangement joins TRBV10-1 to TRBJ2-5, with D possibly matching TRBD2 (6 bases). The CDR3 totals 15 residues. Deletions cut 7 bases from V and 0 bases from J, with 15 bases between. The V gene's germline CDR1 is WNHNN and CDR2 SYGVQD (reference sequence). The CDR3 DNA sequence: TGCGCCAGCATCGGGGAGGCAACGTACCAAGAGACCCAGTACTTC. This codes for CASIGEATYQETQYF.

This clonotype was counted between two and nine times. V and J are TRBV7-7 and TRBJ2-3; the D gene is possibly TRBD2 (5 bases). Germline V gene lookup returns CDR1 SSHAT and CDR2 FNYEAQ (reference sequence). Trimming left V 2 bases short and J 1 base short, with 10 bases between. The CDR3 is 15 amino acids. The CDR3 region is CASSLRDDGTDTQYF. In DNA form, the CDR3 reads TGTGCCAGCAGCTTACGGGATGATGGCACAGATACGCAGTATTTT.

This chain links TRBV27 with TRBJ2-7; 9 positions match TRBD2. V lost 10 bases and J lost 5; bases outside the gene matches: 6. Germline V gene lookup returns CDR1 MNHEY and CDR2 SMNVEV (reference sequence). The CDR3 sequence is 12 residues long. The CDR3 is CATKRGADEQYF. CDR3 nucleotide sequence: TGTGCCACCAAGCGGGGGGCGGACGAGCAGTACTTC.

This clonotype was observed a few times. The chain couples TRBV12-3 or TRBV12-4 to TRBJ1-6; possible D gene TRBD1, 5 bases. V was cut by 4 bases and J by 11 bases, with 15 bases left in between. This CDR3 contains 14 residues. In DNA form, the CDR3 reads TGTGCCAGCAGTTCACTCCTCAGGGTTGCACCCCTCCACTTT. Translation gives CASSSLLRVAPLHF.

This clonotype was detected a few times. V usage is TRBV14 and J usage is TRBJ2-3; D remains ambiguous. Trimming cost V 1 base and J 1 base, with 6 bases left between them. Germline CDR1 SGHDN, CDR2 FVKESK. The CDR3 has 14 residues. The CDR3 loop reads CASSQVPGTDTQYF. The CDR3 DNA reads as TGTGCCAGCAGCCAAGTTCCCGGCACAGATACGCAGTATTTT.

A few counts support this clonotype. The CDR3 nucleotides read TGTGCCAGCAGTGACCCACTGGTGGTAGCCACAGATACGCAGTATTTT. Amino acid sequence: CASSDPLVVATDTQYF. This sequence joins TRBV28 and TRBJ2-3; D ambiguous. Germline lookup yields CDR1 MDHEN and CDR2 SYDVKM. The V end lost 5 bases, the J end lost 2 bases, and 17 bases lay between the germline ends. The length of the CDR3 is 16 residues.

This clonotype came up a few times. V and J are TRBV2 and TRBJ2-7; 8 nucleotides agree with TRBD1. Germline-derived CDR1 and CDR2 are SNHLY and FYNNEI. Losses at the gene ends were 9 bases for V and 5 bases for J; bases not matched to a gene: 3. This CDR3 spans 11 amino acids. CDR3 amino acids: CARKQGDEQYF. The CDR3 DNA sequence: TGTGCCAGGAAACAGGGGGACGAGCAGTACTTC.

The chain joins TRBV20-1 to TRBJ2-3; 8 nucleotides match TRBD1. The ends lost 3 bases at V and 2 bases at J; junction bases unmatched: 13. Per the germline V gene, CDR1 is DFQATT and CDR2 is SNEGSKA (reference sequence). The length of the CDR3 is 17 residues. The CDR3 reads CSASETDRVPYTDTQYF. CDR3 coding DNA: TGCAGTGCTAGTGAAACGGACAGGGTCCCTTACACAGATACGCAGTATTTT.

This clonotype was seen a few times. The chain recombines TRBV29-1 with TRBJ1-1, with D uncertain. Between the trimmed V and J ends, which lost 5 bases and 0 bases, there was a span of 7 bases. The CDR3 covers 12 residues. CDR1 and CDR2 from the germline V gene are SQVTM and ANQGSEA. Written as DNA, the CDR3 is TGCAGCGTTACTGTAATGAACACTGAAGCTTTCTTT. Its translation is CSVTVMNTEAFF.

This clonotype has ten or more counts. J is TRBJ2-1 and V is TRBV29-1; D may be TRBD1 or TRBD2 (5 bases each). There are 13 residues in the CDR3. V was shortened by 2 bases and J by 5 bases, with 10 bases between the two germline ends. From germline, CDR1 is SQVTM and CDR2 ANQGSEA. For the CDR3, the DNA is TGCAGCGTTGAACCAGGGAGAGACAATGAGCAGTTCTTC. This sequence encodes CSVEPGRDNEQFF.

CDR3: CAWILASGEQYF. The CDR3 DNA reads TGTGCCTGGATCCTGGCGTCTGGCGAGCAGTACTTC. V usage is TRBV30 and J usage is TRBJ2-7; no clear D. This CDR3 has 12 amino acids. The V gene's germline CDR1 is GTSNPN and CDR2 SVGIG (reference sequence). The V gene lost 4 bases and the J gene lost 6 bases, with 13 bases spanning the gap.

The chain has TRBV6-2 or TRBV6-3 and TRBJ2-1; D remains unclear. The CDR3 length is 15 residues. V lost 7 bases and J 0 bases, leaving 13 bases between the germline ends. The germline V gene encodes CDR1 MNHEY and CDR2 SVGEGT. The CDR3, as DNA: TGTGCCAGCAAGGGCGTTCTAAGCTCCTACAATGAGCAGTTCTTC. The encoded protein is CASKGVLSSYNEQFF.